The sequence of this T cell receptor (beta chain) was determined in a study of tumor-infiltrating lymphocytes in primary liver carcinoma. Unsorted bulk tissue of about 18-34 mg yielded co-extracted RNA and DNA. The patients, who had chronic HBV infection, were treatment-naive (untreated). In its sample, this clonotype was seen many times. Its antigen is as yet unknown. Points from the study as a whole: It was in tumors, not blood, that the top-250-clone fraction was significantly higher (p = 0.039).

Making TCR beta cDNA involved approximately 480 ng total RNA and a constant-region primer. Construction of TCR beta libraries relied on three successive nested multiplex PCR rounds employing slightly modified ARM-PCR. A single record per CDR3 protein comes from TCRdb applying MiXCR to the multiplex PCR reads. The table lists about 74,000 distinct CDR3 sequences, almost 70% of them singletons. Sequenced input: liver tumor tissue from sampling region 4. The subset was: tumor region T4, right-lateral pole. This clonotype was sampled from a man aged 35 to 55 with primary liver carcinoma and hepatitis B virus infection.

The CDR3 DNA reads TGTGCCAGCAGCTCACCCGCTAGCGGGAGTACGAAGACCCAGTACTTC. This encodes CASSSPASGSTKTQYF. The chain joins TRBV7-9 to TRBJ2-5, with 10 bases identical to TRBD2. Germline assignment: CDR1 SEHNR and CDR2 FQNEAQ (reference sequence). This CDR3 is built from 16 residues. V shed 4 bases, J shed 6 bases, and the junction held 11 bases outside the gene matches.